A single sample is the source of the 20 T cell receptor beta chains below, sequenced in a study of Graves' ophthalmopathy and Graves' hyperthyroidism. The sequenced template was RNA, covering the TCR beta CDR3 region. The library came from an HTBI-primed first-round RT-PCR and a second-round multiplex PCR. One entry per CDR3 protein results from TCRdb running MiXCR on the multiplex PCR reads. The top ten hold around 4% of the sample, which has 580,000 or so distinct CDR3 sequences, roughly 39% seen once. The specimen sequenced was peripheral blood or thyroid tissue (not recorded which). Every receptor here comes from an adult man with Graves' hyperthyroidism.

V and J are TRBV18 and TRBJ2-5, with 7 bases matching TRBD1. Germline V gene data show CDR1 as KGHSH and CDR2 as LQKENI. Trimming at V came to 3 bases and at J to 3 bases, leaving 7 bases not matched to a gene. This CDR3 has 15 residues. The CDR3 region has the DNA TGTGCCAGCTCACCGGTGAAAGGGGGCGAAGAGACCCAGTACTTC. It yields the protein CASSPVKGGEETQYF.

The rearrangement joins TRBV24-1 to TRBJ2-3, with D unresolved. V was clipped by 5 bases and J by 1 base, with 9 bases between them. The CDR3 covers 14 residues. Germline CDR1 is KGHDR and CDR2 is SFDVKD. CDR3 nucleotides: TGTGCCACCAGTGCCCCTCGCGGCACAGATACGCAGTATTTT. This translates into CATSAPRGTDTQYF.

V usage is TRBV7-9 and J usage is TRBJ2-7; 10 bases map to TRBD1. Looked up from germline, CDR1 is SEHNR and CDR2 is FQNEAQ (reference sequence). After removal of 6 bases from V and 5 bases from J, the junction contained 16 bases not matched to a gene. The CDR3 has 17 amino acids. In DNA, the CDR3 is TGTGCCAGCAGACCATCCGGACAGGGGGGCTTAGTCAACGAGCAGTACTTC. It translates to CASRPSGQGGLVNEQYF.

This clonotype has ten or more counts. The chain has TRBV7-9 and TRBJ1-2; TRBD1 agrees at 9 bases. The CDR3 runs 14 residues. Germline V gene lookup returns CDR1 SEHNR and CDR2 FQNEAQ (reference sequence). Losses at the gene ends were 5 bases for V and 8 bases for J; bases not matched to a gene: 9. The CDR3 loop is CASSKGQGTDGYTF. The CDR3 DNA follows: TGTGCCAGCAGCAAGGGACAGGGCACGGACGGCTACACCTTC.

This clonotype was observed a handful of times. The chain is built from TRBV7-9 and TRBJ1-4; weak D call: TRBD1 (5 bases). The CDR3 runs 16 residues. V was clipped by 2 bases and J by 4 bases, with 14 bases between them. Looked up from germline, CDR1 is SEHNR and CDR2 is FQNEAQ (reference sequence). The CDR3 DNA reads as TGTGCCAGCAGCTTACGCCTTGGGGGTTATAATGAAAAACTGTTTTTT. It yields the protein CASSLRLGGYNEKLFF.

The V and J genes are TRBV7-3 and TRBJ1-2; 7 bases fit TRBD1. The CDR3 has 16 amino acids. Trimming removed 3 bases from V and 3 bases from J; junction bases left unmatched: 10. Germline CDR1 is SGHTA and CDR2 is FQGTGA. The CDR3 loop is CASSFPTGTEYYGYTF. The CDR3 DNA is TGTGCCAGCAGCTTTCCGACAGGGACAGAGTACTATGGCTACACCTTC.

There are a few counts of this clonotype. CDR3 DNA sequence: TGTGCCAGCAGCCCTGAACAGGGGAGGCAAGAGACCCAGTACTTC. It is translated as CASSPEQGRQETQYF. The chain couples TRBV7-9 to TRBJ2-5, with D perhaps matching TRBD1 (7 bases). Trimming cost V 5 bases and J 2 bases, with 15 bases left between them. This CDR3 has 15 amino acids. Germline V lookup: CDR1 SEHNR, CDR2 FQNEAQ (reference sequence). The full variable domain, rest sourced from reference TRBV7-9 and TRBJ2-5, is DTGVSQNPRHKITKRGQNVTFRCDPISEHNRLYWYRQTLGQGPEFLTYFQNEAQLEKSRLLSDRFSAERPKGSFSTLEIQRTEQGDSAMYLCASSPEQGRQETQYFGPGTRLLVL.

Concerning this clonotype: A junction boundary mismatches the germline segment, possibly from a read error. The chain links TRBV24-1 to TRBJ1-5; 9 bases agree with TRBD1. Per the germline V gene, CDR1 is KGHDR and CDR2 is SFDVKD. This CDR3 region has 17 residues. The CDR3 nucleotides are TGTGCCGCCAGTGATCCAGTTGGGACAGGGTACCAAGAGACCCAGCATTTT. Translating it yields CAASDPVGTGYQETQHF.

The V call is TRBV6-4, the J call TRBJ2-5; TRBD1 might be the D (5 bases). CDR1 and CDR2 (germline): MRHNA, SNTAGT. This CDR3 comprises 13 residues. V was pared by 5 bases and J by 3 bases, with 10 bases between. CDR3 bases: TGTGCCAGCAGTCCAGGGAATGAAGAGACCCAGTACTTC. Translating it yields CASSPGNEETQYF.

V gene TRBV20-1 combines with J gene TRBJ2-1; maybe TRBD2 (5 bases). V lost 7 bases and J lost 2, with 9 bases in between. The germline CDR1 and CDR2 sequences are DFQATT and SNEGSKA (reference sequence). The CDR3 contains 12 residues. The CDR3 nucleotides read TGCAGTGTACACGGGACCTACAATGAGCAGTTCTTC. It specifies CSVHGTYNEQFF.

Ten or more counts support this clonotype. The DNA for the CDR3 is TGTGCCAGCAGTTCCTCCGACAGGAACGAGCAGTACTTC. As protein: CASSSSDRNEQYF. This rearrangement joins TRBV12-3 or TRBV12-4 to TRBJ2-7, with TRBD1 as a possible D gene (6 bases). Trimming removed 4 bases at V and 5 bases at J, with 12 bases between. The CDR3 extends over 13 amino acids.

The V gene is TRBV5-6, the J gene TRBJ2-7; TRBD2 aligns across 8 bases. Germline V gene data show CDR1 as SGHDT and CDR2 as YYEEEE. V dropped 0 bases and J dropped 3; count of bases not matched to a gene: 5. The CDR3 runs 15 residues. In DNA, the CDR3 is TGTGCCAGCAGCTTGGCTATTAGCGGGGACTACGAGCAGTACTTC. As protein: CASSLAISGDYEQYF.

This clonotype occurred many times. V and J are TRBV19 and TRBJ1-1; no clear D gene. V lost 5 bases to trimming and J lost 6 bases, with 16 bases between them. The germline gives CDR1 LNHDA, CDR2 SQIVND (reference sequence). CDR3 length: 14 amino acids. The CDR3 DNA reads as TGTGCCAGTAGTGTCATTCGAGGGCGTGCTGAAGCTTTCTTT. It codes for CASSVIRGRAEAFF.

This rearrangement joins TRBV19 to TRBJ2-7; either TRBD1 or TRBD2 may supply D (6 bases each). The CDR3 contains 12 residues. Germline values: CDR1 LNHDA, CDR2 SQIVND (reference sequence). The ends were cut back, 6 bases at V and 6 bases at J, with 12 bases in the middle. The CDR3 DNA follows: TGTGCCAGTAGCCACGGGGGCGGCGAGCAGTACTTC. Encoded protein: CASSHGGGEQYF.

CDR3 sequence (DNA): TGTGCCAGCAGCTTAGGGCACAACAATGAGCAGTTCTTC. This sequence encodes CASSLGHNNEQFF. The chain carries TRBV7-3 and TRBJ1-1; D call uncertain. The DNA end favors TRBJ2-1, so the J call may be wrong. Germline V gene data show CDR1 as SGHTA and CDR2 as FQGTGA. This CDR3 has 13 amino acids.

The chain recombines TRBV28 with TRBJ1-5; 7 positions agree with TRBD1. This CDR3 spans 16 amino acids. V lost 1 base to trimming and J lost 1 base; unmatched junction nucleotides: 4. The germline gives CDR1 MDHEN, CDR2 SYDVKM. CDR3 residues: CASSLLPGGSNQPQHF. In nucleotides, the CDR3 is TGTGCCAGCAGTTTATTGCCAGGGGGAAGCAATCAGCCCCAGCATTTT.

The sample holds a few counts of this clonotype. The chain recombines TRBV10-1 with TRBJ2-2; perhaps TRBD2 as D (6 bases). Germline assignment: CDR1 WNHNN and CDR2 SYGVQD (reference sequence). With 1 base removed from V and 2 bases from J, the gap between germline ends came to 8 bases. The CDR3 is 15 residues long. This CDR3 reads CASSEWRGNTGELFF. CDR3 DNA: TGCGCCAGCAGTGAGTGGAGGGGTAACACCGGGGAGCTGTTTTTT.

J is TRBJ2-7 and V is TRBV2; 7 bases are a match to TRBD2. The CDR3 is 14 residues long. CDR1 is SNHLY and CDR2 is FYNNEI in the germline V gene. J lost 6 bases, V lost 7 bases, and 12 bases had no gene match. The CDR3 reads CASTRGGRGPEQYF. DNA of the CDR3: TGTGCCAGCACCCGCGGCGGGAGAGGGCCCGAGCAGTACTTC.

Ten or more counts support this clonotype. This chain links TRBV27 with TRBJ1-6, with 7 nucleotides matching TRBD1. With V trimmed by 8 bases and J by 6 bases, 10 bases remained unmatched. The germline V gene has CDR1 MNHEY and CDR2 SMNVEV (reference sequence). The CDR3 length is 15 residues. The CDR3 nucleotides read TGTGCCAGCCGTACTGGGACAGCGTCTAATTCACCCCTCCACTTT. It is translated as CASRTGTASNSPLHF.

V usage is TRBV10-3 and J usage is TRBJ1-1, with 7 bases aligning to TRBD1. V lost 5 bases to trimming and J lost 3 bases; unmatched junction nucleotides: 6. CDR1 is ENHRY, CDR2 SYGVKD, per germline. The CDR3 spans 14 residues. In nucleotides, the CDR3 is TGTGCCATCAGTAAAGGGGGCACGGACACTGAAGCTTTCTTT. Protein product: CAISKGGTDTEAFF.